This T cell receptor beta chain was recovered during a study of T-cell reconstitution after alpha-beta-depleted transplantation in children. The authors prepared the TCRbeta library with unique molecular identifiers. TCRdb re-called the PCR reads through MiXCR, storing one row per CDR3 protein. Of 350,000 to 450,000 distinct CDR3 sequences listed, over 20% are singletons. V shed 5 bases, J shed 5 bases, and the junction held 11 bases outside the gene matches. The CDR3 is 15 residues long. This TCR was sampled from a human donor who donated a stem cell graft to a child with acute myeloid leukemia. The chain has TRBV12-3 or TRBV12-4 and TRBJ2-5; the match to TRBD2 covers 7 bases. The sequenced sample was PBMCs from the stem cell graft donor, obtained from the stem cell graft. The DNA of the CDR3 is TGTGCCAGCAGTCGAGAGGCGGGAGCACGGGAGACCCAGTACTTC. Translation: CASSREAGARETQYF.